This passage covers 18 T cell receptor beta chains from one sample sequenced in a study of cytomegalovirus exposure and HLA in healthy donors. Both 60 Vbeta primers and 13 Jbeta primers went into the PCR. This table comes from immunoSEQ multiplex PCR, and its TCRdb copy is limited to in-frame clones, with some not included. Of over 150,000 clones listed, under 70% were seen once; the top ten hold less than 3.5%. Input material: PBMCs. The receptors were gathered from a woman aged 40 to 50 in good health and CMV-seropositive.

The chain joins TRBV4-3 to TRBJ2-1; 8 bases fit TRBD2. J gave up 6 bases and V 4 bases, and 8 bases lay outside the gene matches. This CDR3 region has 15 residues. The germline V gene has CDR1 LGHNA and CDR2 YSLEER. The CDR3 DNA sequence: TGCGCCAGCAGCCCTGAAGCGGGAGCTCCCAATGAGCAGTTCTTC. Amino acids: CASSPEAGAPNEQFF.

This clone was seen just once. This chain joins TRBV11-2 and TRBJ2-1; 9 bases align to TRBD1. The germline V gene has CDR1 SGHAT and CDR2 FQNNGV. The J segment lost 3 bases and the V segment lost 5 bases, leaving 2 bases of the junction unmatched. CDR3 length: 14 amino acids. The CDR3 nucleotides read TGTGCCAGCAGCCGGGGACAGGGCTACAATGAGCAGTTCTTC. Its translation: CASSRGQGYNEQFF.

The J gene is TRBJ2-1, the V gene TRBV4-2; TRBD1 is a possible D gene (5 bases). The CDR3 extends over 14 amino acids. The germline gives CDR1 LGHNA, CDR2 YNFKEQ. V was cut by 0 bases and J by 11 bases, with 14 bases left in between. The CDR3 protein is CASSQDKFREKQFF. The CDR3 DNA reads TGTGCCAGCAGCCAAGATAAATTCAGGGAAAAGCAGTTCTTC.

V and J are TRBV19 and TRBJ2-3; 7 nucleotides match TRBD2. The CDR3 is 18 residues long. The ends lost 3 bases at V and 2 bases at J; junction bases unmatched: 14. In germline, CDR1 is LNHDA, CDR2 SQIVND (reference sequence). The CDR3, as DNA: TGTGCCAGTAGTATTCAACGCCCAGGACTAGGTGCCACAGATACGCAGTATTTT. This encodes CASSIQRPGLGATDTQYF.

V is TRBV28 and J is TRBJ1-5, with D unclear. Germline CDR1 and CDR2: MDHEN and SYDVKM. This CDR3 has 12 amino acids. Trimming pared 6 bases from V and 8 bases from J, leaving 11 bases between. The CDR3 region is CASSIANKPQHF. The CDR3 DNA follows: TGTGCCAGCAGCATCGCTAATAAGCCCCAGCATTTT.

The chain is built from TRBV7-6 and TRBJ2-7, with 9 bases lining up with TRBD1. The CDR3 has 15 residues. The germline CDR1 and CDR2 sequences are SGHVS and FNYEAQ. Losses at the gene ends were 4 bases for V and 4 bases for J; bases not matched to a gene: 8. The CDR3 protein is CASSSLPGQGYEQYF. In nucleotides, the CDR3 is TGTGCCAGCAGCTCCCTACCGGGACAGGGTTACGAGCAGTACTTC. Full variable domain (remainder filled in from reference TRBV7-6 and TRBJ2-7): GAGVSQSPRYKVTKRGQDVALRCDPISGHVSLYWYRQALGQGPEFLTYFNYEAQQDKSGLPNDRFSAERPEGSISTLTIQRTEQRDSAMYRCASSSLPGQGYEQYFGPGTRLTVT.

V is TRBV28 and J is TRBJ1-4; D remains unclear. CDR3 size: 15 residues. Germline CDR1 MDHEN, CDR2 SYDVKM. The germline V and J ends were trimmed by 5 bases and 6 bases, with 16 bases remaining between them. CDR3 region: CASSPQTAEDEKLFF. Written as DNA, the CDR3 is TGTGCCAGCAGTCCTCAGACGGCCGAGGATGAAAAACTGTTTTTT. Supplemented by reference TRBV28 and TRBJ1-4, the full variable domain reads DVKVTQSSRYLVKRTGEKVFLECVQDMDHENMFWYRQDPGLGLRLIYFSYDVKMKEKGDIPEGYSVSREKKERFSLILESASTNQTSMYLCASSPQTAEDEKLFFGSGTQLSVL.

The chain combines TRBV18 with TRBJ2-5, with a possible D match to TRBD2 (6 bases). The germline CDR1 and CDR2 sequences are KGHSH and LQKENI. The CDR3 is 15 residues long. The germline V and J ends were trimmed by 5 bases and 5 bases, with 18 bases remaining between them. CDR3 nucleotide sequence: TGTGCCAGCTCAGCCCGGGACTTGGAAGTCGAGACCCAGTACTTC. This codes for CASSARDLEVETQYF.

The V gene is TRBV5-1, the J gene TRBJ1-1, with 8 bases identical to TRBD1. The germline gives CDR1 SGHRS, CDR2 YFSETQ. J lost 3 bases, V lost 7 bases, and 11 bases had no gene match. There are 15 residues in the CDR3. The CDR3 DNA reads TGCGCCAGCGGTGAGACAGGGGACGGGGACACTGAAGCTTTCTTT. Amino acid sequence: CASGETGDGDTEAFF.

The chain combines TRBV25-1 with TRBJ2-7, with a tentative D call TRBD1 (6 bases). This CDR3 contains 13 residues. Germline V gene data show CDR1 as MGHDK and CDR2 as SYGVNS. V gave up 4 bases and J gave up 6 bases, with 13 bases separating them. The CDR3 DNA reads TGTGCCAGCAGTGTCAGGGGAGTAGGCGAGCAGTACTTC. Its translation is CASSVRGVGEQYF.

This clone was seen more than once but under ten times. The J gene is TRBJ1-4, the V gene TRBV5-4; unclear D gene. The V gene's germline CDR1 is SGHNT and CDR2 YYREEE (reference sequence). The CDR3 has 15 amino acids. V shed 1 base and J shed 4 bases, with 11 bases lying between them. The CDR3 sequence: CASSLSTGSNEKLFF. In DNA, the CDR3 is TGTGCCAGCAGCTTGAGCACCGGGAGTAATGAAAAACTGTTTTTT.

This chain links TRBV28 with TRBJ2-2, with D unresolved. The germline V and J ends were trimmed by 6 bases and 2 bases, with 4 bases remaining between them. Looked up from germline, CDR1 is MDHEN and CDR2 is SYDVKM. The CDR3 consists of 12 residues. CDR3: CASSLNTGELFF. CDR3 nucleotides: TGTGCCAGCAGCCTCAACACCGGGGAGCTGTTTTTT.

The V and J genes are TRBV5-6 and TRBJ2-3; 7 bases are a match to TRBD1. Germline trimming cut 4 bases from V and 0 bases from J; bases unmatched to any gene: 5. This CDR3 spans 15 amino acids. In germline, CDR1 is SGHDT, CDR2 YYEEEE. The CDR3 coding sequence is TGTGCCAGCAGCCTGCGGACAGGAAGCACAGATACGCAGTATTTT. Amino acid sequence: CASSLRTGSTDTQYF.

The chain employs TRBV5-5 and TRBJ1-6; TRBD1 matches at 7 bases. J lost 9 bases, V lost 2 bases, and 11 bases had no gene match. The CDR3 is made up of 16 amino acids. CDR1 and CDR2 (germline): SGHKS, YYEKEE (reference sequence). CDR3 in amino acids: CASSLQGRIATSPLHF. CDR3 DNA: TGTGCCAGCAGCTTACAGGGGAGGATCGCTACTTCACCCCTCCACTTT.

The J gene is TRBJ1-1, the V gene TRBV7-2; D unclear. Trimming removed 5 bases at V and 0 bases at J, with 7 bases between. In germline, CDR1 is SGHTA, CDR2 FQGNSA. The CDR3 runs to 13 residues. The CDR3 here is CASSPSMNTEAFF. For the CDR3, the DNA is TGTGCCAGCAGCCCCAGTATGAACACTGAAGCTTTCTTT.

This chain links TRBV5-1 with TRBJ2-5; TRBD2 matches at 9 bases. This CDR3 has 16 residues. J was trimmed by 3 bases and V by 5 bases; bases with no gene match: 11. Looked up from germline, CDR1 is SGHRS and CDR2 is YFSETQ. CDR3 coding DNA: TGCGCCAGCAGGAGGGTTAGCGGGAGATTGGAAGAGACCCAGTACTTC. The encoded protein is CASRRVSGRLEETQYF. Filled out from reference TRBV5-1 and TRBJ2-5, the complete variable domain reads KAGVTQTPRYLIKTRGQQVTLSCSPISGHRSVSWYQQTPGQGLQFLFEYFSETQRNKGNFPGRFSGRQFSNSRSEMNVSTLELGDSALYLCASRRVSGRLEETQYFGPGTRLLVL.

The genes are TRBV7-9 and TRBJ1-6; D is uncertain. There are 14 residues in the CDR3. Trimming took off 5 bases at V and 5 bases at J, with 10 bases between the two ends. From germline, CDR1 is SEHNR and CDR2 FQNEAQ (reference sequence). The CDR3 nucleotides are TGTGCCAGCAGCATAGGACTGGATAATTCACCCCTCCACTTT. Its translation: CASSIGLDNSPLHF.

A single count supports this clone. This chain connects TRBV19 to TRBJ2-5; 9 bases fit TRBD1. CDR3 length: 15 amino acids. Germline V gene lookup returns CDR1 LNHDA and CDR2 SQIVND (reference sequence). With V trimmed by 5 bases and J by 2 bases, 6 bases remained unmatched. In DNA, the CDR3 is TGTGCCAGTAGTTCCTACGACAGGGGGCAAGAGACCCAGTACTTC. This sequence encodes CASSSYDRGQETQYF.